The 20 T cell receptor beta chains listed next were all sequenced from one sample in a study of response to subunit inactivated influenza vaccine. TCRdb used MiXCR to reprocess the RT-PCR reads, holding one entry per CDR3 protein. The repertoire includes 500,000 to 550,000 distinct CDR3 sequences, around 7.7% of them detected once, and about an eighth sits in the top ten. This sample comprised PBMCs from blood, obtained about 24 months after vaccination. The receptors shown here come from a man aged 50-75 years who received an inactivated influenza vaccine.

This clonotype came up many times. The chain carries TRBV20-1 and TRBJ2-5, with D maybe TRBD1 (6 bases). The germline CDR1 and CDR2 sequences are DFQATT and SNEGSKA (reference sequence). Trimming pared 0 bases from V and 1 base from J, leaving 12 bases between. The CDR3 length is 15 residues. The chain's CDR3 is CSARDLQGFQETQYF. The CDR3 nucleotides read TGCAGTGCTAGAGATCTACAGGGTTTCCAAGAGACCCAGTACTTC.

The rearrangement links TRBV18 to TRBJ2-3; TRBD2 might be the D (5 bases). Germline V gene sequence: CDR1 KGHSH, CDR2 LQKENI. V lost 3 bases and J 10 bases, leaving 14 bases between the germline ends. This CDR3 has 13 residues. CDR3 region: CASSPATSSAQYF. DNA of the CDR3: TGTGCCAGCTCACCGGCTACTAGTTCAGCGCAGTATTTT.

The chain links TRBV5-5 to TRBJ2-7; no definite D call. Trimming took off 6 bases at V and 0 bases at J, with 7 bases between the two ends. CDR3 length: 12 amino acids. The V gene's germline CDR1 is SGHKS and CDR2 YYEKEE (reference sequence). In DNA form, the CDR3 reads TGTGCCAGCACCCTGGACTCCTACGAGCAGTACTTC. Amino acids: CASTLDSYEQYF.

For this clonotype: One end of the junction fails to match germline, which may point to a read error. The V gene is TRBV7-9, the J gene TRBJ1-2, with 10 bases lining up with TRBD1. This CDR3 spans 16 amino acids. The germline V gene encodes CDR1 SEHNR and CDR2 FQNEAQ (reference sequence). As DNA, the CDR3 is TGTGCCAGCAGTCGAGGGACAGGGGATGGGGCCTATGGCTGCACCTTC. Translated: CASSRGTGDGAYGCTF. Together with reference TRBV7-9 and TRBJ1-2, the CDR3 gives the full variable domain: DTGVSQNPRHKITKRGQNVTFRCDPISEHNRLYWYRQTLGQGPEFLTYFQNEAQLEKSRLLSDRFSAERPKGSFSTLEIQRTEQGDSAMYLCASSRGTGDGAYGCTFGSGTRLTVV.

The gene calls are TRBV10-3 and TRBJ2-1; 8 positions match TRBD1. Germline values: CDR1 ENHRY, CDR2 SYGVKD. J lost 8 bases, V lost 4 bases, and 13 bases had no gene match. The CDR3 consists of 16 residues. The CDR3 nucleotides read TGTGCCATCAGTGGATCCACAGGGGGGAGAGCCCATGAGCAGTTCTTC. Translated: CAISGSTGGRAHEQFF.

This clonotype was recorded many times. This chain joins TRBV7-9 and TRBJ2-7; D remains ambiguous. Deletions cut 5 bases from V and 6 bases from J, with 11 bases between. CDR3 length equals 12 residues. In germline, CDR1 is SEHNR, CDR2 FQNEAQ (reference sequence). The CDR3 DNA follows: TGTGCCAGCAGCACCACCTACATCGAGCAGTACTTC. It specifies CASSTTYIEQYF.

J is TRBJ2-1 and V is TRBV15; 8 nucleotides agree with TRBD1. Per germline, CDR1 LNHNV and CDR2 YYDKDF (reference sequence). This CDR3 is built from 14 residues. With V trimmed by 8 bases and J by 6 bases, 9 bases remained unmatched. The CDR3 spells CATGFRGQSNEQFF. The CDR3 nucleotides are TGTGCCACCGGATTCAGGGGGCAGTCCAATGAGCAGTTCTTC.

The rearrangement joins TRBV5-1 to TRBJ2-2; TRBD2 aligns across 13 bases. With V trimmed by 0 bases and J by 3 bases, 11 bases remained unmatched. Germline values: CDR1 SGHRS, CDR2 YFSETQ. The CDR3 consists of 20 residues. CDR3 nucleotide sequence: TGCGCCAGCAGCTTGGCGACTAGCGGGGGGCCTTATGCCGACACCGGGGAGCTGTTTTTT. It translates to CASSLATSGGPYADTGELFF.

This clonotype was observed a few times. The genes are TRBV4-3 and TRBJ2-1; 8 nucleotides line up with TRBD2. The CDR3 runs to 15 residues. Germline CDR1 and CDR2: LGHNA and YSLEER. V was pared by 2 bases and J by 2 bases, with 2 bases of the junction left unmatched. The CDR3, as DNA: TGCGCCAGCAGCCAAACTAGCGGCACCTACAATGAGCAGTTCTTC. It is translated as CASSQTSGTYNEQFF.

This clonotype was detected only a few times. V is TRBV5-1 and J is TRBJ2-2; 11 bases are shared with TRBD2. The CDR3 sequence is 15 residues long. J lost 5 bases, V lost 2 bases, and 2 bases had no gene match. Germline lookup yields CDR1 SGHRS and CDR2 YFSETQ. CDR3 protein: CASSFTSGSTGELFF. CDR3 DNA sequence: TGCGCCAGCAGCTTCACTAGCGGGAGTACCGGGGAGCTGTTTTTT.

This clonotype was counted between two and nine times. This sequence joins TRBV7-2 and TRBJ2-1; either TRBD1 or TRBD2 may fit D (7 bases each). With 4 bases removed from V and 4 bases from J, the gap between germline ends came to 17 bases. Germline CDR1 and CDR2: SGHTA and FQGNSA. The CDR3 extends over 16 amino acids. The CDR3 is CASSSRGRGIYNEQFF. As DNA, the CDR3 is TGTGCCAGCAGCTCGAGGGGGCGGGGGATTTACAATGAGCAGTTCTTC.

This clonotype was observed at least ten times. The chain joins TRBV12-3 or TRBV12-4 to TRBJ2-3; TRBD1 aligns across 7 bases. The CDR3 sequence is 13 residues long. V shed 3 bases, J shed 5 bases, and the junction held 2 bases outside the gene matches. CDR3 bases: TGTGCCAGCAGTTTGACAGGGAGAGATACGCAGTATTTT. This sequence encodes CASSLTGRDTQYF.

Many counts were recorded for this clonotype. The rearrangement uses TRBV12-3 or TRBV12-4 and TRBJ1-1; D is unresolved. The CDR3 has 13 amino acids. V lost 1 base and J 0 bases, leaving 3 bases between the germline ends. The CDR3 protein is CASSLGVNTEAFF. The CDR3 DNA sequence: TGTGCCAGCAGTTTAGGCGTGAACACTGAAGCTTTCTTT.

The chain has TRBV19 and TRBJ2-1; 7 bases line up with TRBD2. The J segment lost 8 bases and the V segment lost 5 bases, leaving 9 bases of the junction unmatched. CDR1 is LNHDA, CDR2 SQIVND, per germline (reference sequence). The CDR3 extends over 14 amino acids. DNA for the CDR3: TGTGCCAGTAGTGTGACTAGCACGGGCGATGAGCAGTTCTTC. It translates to CASSVTSTGDEQFF.

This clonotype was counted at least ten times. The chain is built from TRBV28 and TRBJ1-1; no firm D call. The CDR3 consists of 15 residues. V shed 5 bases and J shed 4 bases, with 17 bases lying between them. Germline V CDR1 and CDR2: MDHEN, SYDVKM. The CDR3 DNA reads TGTGCCAGCAGTCTCGGCGATGCGGGGAGCACTGAAGCTTTCTTT. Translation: CASSLGDAGSTEAFF.

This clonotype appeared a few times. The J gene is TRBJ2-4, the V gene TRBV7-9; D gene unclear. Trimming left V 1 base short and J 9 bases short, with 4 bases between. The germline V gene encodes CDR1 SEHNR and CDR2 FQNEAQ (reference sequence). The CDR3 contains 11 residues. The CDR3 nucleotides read TGTGCCAGCAGCTTAGGGGGCATTCAGTACTTC. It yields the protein CASSLGGIQYF.

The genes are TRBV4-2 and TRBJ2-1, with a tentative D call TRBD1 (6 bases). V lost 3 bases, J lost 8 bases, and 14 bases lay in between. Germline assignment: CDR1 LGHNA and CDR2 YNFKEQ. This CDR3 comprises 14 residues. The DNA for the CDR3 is TGTGCCAGCAGCCACCCGGACAGAAGGGATGAGCAGTTCTTC. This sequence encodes CASSHPDRRDEQFF.

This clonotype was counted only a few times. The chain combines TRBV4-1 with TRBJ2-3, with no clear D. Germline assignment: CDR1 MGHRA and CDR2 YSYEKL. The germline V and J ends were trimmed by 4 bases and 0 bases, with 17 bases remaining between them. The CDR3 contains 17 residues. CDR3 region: CASSRISDVLSTDTQYF. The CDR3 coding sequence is TGCGCCAGCAGCCGAATATCGGACGTGCTCAGCACAGATACGCAGTATTTT.

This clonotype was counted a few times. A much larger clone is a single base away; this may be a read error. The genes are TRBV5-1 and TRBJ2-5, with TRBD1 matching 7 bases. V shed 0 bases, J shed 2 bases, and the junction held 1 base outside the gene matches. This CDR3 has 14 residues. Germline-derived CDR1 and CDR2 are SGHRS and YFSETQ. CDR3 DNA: TGCGCCAGCAGCTTGGCGACAGGGCAAGAGACCCAGTACTTC. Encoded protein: CASSLATGQETQYF.

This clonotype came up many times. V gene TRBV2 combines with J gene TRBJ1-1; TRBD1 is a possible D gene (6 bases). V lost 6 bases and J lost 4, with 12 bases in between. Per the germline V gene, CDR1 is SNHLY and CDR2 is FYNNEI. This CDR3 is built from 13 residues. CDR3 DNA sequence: TGTGCCAGCAGGGAGCAGGGGCGCACTGAAGCTTTCTTT. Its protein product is CASREQGRTEAFF.